This paragraph covers one T cell receptor (beta chain) sequence. Original handling: How many nucleated cells were present was estimated from reference gene primer amplification. TCRdb's table, derived via immunoSEQ multiplex PCR, lists solely in-frame clones and lacks some. D and trimming were read from the DNA, whereas the V and J calls and clone size are those reported in that table. The table lists under 300,000 clones, 88% of them singletons. These data are taken from a study of blood T cell repertoires in COVID-19. Study-wide background: From the United States, Italy and Spain came samples of acute and convalescent COVID-19. PBMCs, B-cell-depleted T cells, or T cells provided the cDNA or gDNA that made up the material.

V was pared by 1 base and J by 2 bases, with 9 bases between. This CDR3 has 15 amino acids. Germline assignment: CDR1 SGHRS and CDR2 YFSETQ. This sequence joins TRBV5-1 and TRBJ2-2; D is possibly TRBD2 (5 bases). Input material: peripheral blood. The TCR comes from a woman aged 40 to 50 who had recovered from COVID-19. The CDR3 DNA reads as TGCGCCAGCAGCTTGTCCGGGGATAACACCGGGGAGCTGTTTTTT. It codes for CASSLSGDNTGELFF.